Listed here are 29 T cell receptor beta chains from one sample, sequenced in a study of post-analysis software for immune sequencing data. Points from the study as a whole: With TRBV5-6, TRBV5-1 and TRBV20-1 included, about five TRBV segments were more frequent in patients than in controls.

Unique-molecular-identifier-tagged TCR beta cDNA libraries were used. TCRdb called the PCR reads again in MiXCR, with one record for every CDR3 protein. This table holds roughly 540,000 distinct CDR3 sequences, less than 40% found once. Which antigens these TCRs recognize remains unknown. Material: blood. These receptors were taken from a girl under 18 with multiple sclerosis.

This clonotype was counted a few times. The rearrangement joins TRBV5-6 to TRBJ2-5; tentatively, D is TRBD1 (6 bases). Looked up from germline, CDR1 is SGHDT and CDR2 is YYEEEE. The V gene lost 4 bases and the J gene lost 5 bases, with 15 bases spanning the gap. The CDR3 is made up of 14 amino acids. The CDR3 here is CASSPQQGWETQYF. The CDR3 coding sequence is TGTGCCAGCAGCCCCCAACAGGGCTGGGAGACCCAGTACTTC. Full variable domain (outside the CDR3, taken from reference TRBV5-6 and TRBJ2-5): DAGVTQSPTHLIKTRGQQVTLRCSPKSGHDTVSWYQQALGQGPQFIFQYYEEEERQRGNFPDRFSGHQFPNYSSELNVNALLLGDSALYLCASSPQQGWETQYFGPGTRLLVL.

This CDR3 reads CSARTAIWTSGGITSYNEQFF. The CDR3 DNA reads as TGCAGTGCTAGAACCGCGATCTGGACTAGCGGGGGGATAACGTCCTACAATGAGCAGTTCTTC. The chain employs TRBV20-1 and TRBJ2-1; TRBD2 matches 14 bases. The V segment lost 2 bases and the J segment 1 base; nucleotides outside the gene matches: 16. Per germline, CDR1 DFQATT and CDR2 SNEGSKA (reference sequence). This CDR3 contains 21 residues.

This clonotype occurred many times. The chain is built from TRBV7-6 and TRBJ2-7; maybe TRBD2 (7 bases). V lost 5 bases and J lost 3, with 17 bases in between. The CDR3 has 15 amino acids. The germline V gene encodes CDR1 SGHVS and CDR2 FNYEAQ. CDR3 DNA: TGTGCCAGCAGCCGCGGGGGCGCCTCCAGCTACGAGCAGTACTTC. Protein product: CASSRGGASSYEQYF.

The chain couples TRBV20-1 to TRBJ2-3; TRBD2 matches at 13 bases. The CDR3 length is 19 residues. CDR1 and CDR2 (germline): DFQATT, SNEGSKA (reference sequence). The junction had 12 bases not matched to a gene; V was cut back by 3 bases and J by 0 bases. The CDR3 sequence: CSARRLGLAGLGSTDTQYF. CDR3 coding DNA: TGCAGTGCTAGGAGGTTGGGACTAGCGGGGTTAGGTAGCACAGATACGCAGTATTTT.

This chain joins TRBV12-3 or TRBV12-4 and TRBJ1-1; no definite D call. This CDR3 is 13 amino acids long. With 6 bases removed from V and 1 base from J, the gap between germline ends came to 9 bases. CDR3 loop: CASSLRANTEAFF. The CDR3 DNA follows: TGTGCCAGCAGCTTAAGAGCGAACACTGAAGCTTTCTTT.

The J gene is TRBJ2-2, the V gene TRBV7-2; the match to TRBD1 covers 7 bases. Looked up from germline, CDR1 is SGHTA and CDR2 is FQGNSA. Germline trimming cut 5 bases from V and 4 bases from J; bases unmatched to any gene: 7. The CDR3 extends over 15 amino acids. CDR3 sequence: CASSMRQGSTGELFF. As DNA, the CDR3 is TGTGCCAGCAGCATGAGACAGGGCTCCACCGGGGAGCTGTTTTTT.

V gene TRBV20-1 combines with J gene TRBJ1-2; unclear D gene. CDR3 length equals 15 residues. V was clipped by 6 bases and J by 4 bases, with 21 bases between them. CDR1 DFQATT and CDR2 SNEGSKA come from the germline V gene (reference sequence). CDR3 sequence reads: CSAPKIGAGFYGYTF. Written as DNA, the CDR3 is TGCAGTGCCCCCAAGATCGGCGCGGGCTTCTATGGCTACACCTTC.

This chain uses TRBV29-1 with TRBJ2-2; D remains unclear. CDR3 length equals 12 residues. Germline-derived CDR1 and CDR2 are SQVTM and ANQGSEA. Trimming left V 6 bases short and J 3 bases short, with 8 bases between. The CDR3, as DNA: TGCAGCGTCCTAACCTACACCGGGGAGCTGTTTTTT. It translates to CSVLTYTGELFF.

The chain joins TRBV6-5 to TRBJ1-2; 9 nucleotides agree with TRBD1. Germline V gives CDR1 MNHEY, CDR2 SVGAGI. Unmatched junction bases numbered 10, after V lost 5 bases and J lost 6 bases. The CDR3 is 15 residues long. The CDR3 reads CASSPTNRGRDGYTF. CDR3 in DNA: TGTGCCAGCAGTCCCACAAACAGGGGGCGAGATGGCTACACCTTC.

This chain connects TRBV11-1 to TRBJ1-6, with D possibly being TRBD1 (5 bases). The CDR3 consists of 15 residues. Germline CDR1 and CDR2: SGHAT and FQDESV (reference sequence). The V and J ends lost 6 bases and 5 bases respectively, with 14 bases between them. CDR3 DNA sequence: TGTGCCAGCAGTTCCCAGGGTCCCGATAATTCACCCCTCCACTTT. It specifies CASSSQGPDNSPLHF.

Points on this clonotype: Sequence at one end of the junction differs from germline and may be a read error. This chain links TRBV12-3 or TRBV12-4 with TRBJ2-4; maybe TRBD2 (7 bases). The CDR3 consists of 17 residues. The CDR3 region is CAGSLALGGAVANIQYF. CDR3 nucleotides: TGTGCCGGCAGTTTAGCGCTGGGGGGGGCTGTTGCTAACATTCAGTACTTC.

This clonotype was picked up a small number of times. The germline gene is not matched at one end of the junction; a read error may be the cause. The J gene is TRBJ2-4, the V gene TRBV7-3; 12 bases align to TRBD2. The CDR3 has 13 residues. Germline V gene lookup returns CDR1 SGHTA and CDR2 FQGTGA. DNA of the CDR3: TGTGCCGGCAGCCAGACTAGCGGGGGAACCCAGTACTTC. Amino acids: CAGSQTSGGTQYF.

Many counts were recorded for this clonotype. The rearrangement joins TRBV5-1 to TRBJ1-2, with D maybe TRBD1 (5 bases). Trimming cost V 0 bases and J 6 bases, with 9 bases left between them. The germline V gene encodes CDR1 SGHRS and CDR2 YFSETQ. The CDR3 runs to 13 residues. CDR3 sequence: CASSLGTLDGYTF. CDR3 nucleotide sequence: TGCGCCAGCAGCTTGGGGACACTTGATGGCTACACCTTC.

This clonotype was seen a handful of times. The gene calls are TRBV5-4 and TRBJ2-5, with D possibly TRBD1 on 6 matching bases. V lost 3 bases to trimming and J lost 0 bases, with 9 bases between them. The germline gives CDR1 SGHNT, CDR2 YYREEE (reference sequence). This CDR3 is 14 amino acids long. CDR3: CASSSRDNQETQYF. CDR3 bases: TGTGCCAGCAGCTCCCGGGACAACCAAGAGACCCAGTACTTC.

The chain recombines TRBV6-2 or TRBV6-3 with TRBJ1-4; maybe TRBD1 (6 bases). In germline, CDR1 is MNHEY, CDR2 SVGEGT. V was clipped by 7 bases and J by 0 bases, with 9 bases between them. The CDR3 is 14 amino acids. CDR3 sequence: CASNHRATNEKLFF. CDR3 bases: TGTGCCAGCAACCACAGGGCAACTAATGAAAAACTGTTTTTT.

V usage is TRBV7-9 and J usage is TRBJ2-1; 7 bases agree with TRBD1. Trimming took 6 bases from V and 4 from J; bases not matched to a gene: 0. Germline V lookup: CDR1 SEHNR, CDR2 FQNEAQ (reference sequence). The CDR3 contains 12 residues. The chain's CDR3 is CASRTGYNEQFF. The CDR3 nucleotides read TGTGCCAGCAGGACAGGGTACAATGAGCAGTTCTTC.

The chain is built from TRBV20-1 and TRBJ1-6; D is unclear. The CDR3 sequence is 14 residues long. Trimming took 3 bases from V and 7 from J, leaving 13 bases between them. Per germline, CDR1 DFQATT and CDR2 SNEGSKA (reference sequence). The CDR3 coding sequence is TGCAGTGCTAGGAGTTCGGGTCCAAATTCACCCCTCCACTTT. Translating gives CSARSSGPNSPLHF.

The sample holds a few counts of this clonotype. V is TRBV5-1 and J is TRBJ2-1, with D perhaps matching TRBD2 (6 bases). V lost 5 bases and J lost 2, with 14 bases in between. Germline V gene data show CDR1 as SGHRS and CDR2 as YFSETQ. The CDR3 spans 15 residues. The CDR3 bases are TGCGCCAGCAGGAGCGGGCGGCCACCCTACAATGAGCAGTTCTTC. Its translation: CASRSGRPPYNEQFF.

The chain joins TRBV29-1 to TRBJ1-1; D is unresolved. Trimming stripped 7 bases from V and 6 bases from J, with 12 bases between. Per the germline V gene, CDR1 is SQVTM and CDR2 is ANQGSEA. There are 11 residues in the CDR3. CDR3 DNA: TGCAGCGGTGAGGTACTCGCTGAAGCTTTCTTT. Translated, it gives CSGEVLAEAFF.

V usage is TRBV5-1 and J usage is TRBJ1-1; D is uncertain. CDR1 and CDR2 from the germline V gene are SGHRS and YFSETQ. With 0 bases removed from V and 0 bases from J, the gap between germline ends came to 12 bases. The CDR3 is made up of 16 amino acids. The CDR3 spells CASSLEGRVMNTEAFF. The DNA for the CDR3 is TGCGCCAGCAGCTTGGAAGGGCGGGTCATGAACACTGAAGCTTTCTTT.

The chain has TRBV6-5 and TRBJ1-5, with D possibly TRBD1 on 5 matching bases. The CDR3 contains 13 residues. V lost 6 bases and J lost 9, with 15 bases in between. Germline CDR1 MNHEY, CDR2 SVGAGI. CDR3 DNA sequence: TGTGCCAGCAGCCGGGGACCCACTGGGCCCCAGCATTTT. Its translation: CASSRGPTGPQHF.

The gene calls are TRBV7-2 and TRBJ2-3; tentative D call: TRBD1 (6 bases). CDR3 length: 14 amino acids. V was shortened by 3 bases and J by 5 bases, with 12 bases between the two germline ends. The V gene's germline CDR1 is SGHTA and CDR2 FQGNSA. CDR3 protein: CASSFTGPGDTQYF. For the CDR3, the DNA is TGTGCCAGCAGCTTCACAGGGCCCGGAGATACGCAGTATTTT.

This clonotype has more than one count but fewer than ten. J is TRBJ1-1 and V is TRBV7-9; D is undetermined. The CDR3 runs to 13 residues. Germline V gives CDR1 SEHNR, CDR2 FQNEAQ (reference sequence). Trimming shortened V by 5 bases and J by 6 bases, and 13 bases separated the two germline ends. In DNA, the CDR3 is TGTGCCAGCAGCCCCCGGCTCGTGCCTGAAGCTTTCTTT. It yields the protein CASSPRLVPEAFF. Full variable domain (missing parts from reference TRBV7-9 and TRBJ1-1): DTGVSQNPRHKITKRGQNVTFRCDPISEHNRLYWYRQTLGQGPEFLTYFQNEAQLEKSRLLSDRFSAERPKGSFSTLEIQRTEQGDSAMYLCASSPRLVPEAFFGQGTRLTVV.

This clonotype was picked up a small number of times. The chain joins TRBV5-1 to TRBJ2-5, with 13 bases matching TRBD2. Losses at the gene ends were 6 bases for V and 11 bases for J; bases not matched to a gene: 10. The length of the CDR3 is 14 residues. CDR1 is SGHRS, CDR2 YFSETQ, per germline. CDR3 bases: TGCGCCAGCACCCGGACTAGCGGGGGCTACAAGCAGTACTTC. It yields the protein CASTRTSGGYKQYF.

This clonotype was seen a handful of times. V is TRBV20-1 and J is TRBJ2-7; the match to TRBD1 covers 9 bases. Germline CDR1 is DFQATT and CDR2 is SNEGSKA (reference sequence). The CDR3 length is 15 residues. V gave up 0 bases and J gave up 6 bases; unmatched junction bases: 9. In nucleotides, the CDR3 is TGCAGTGCTAGAGAATACGGGACAGGGCCATCCGAGCAGTACTTC. Encoded protein: CSAREYGTGPSEQYF.

Regarding this clonotype: A junction boundary mismatches the germline segment, possibly from a read error. This chain uses TRBV5-7 with TRBJ2-1; no clear D. TRBV5-7 falls under the ORF class, with uncertain function. The CDR3 consists of 14 residues. For the CDR3, the DNA is TGTGCCGGCAGCCCACTACCGGGCTGGTCCCAATTGTTCTTC. Its protein is CAGSPLPGWSQLFF.

V and J are TRBV25-1 and TRBJ2-1, with D tentatively TRBD2 (6 bases). The CDR3 runs to 13 residues. V was trimmed by 6 bases and J by 7 bases, leaving 13 bases between them. The germline gives CDR1 MGHDK, CDR2 SYGVNS. The CDR3 DNA reads TGTGCCAGCAGGTTGACTAGTTGGAATGAGCAGTTCTTC. This translates into CASRLTSWNEQFF.

This clonotype turned up a few times. This CDR3 is CASSFDPGVPKETQYF. In nucleotides, the CDR3 is TGTGCCAGCAGCTTCGACCCGGGCGTCCCTAAAGAGACCCAGTACTTC. The J gene is TRBJ2-5, the V gene TRBV5-5, with D hard to call. The CDR3 is made up of 16 amino acids. Germline lookup yields CDR1 SGHKS and CDR2 YYEKEE (reference sequence). The ends were cut back, 2 bases at V and 3 bases at J, with 17 bases in the middle. Full variable domain (rest looked up from reference TRBV5-5 and TRBJ2-5): DAGVTQSPTHLIKTRGQQVTLRCSPISGHKSVSWYQQVLGQGPQFIFQYYEKEERGRGNFPDRFSARQFPNYSSELNVNALLLGDSALYLCASSFDPGVPKETQYFGPGTRLLVL.

The chain joins TRBV5-1 to TRBJ2-7; TRBD1 matches 8 bases. The CDR3 loop spans 15 amino acids. In germline, CDR1 is SGHRS, CDR2 YFSETQ. V was clipped by 0 bases and J by 1 base; unmatched bases: 3. Written as DNA, the CDR3 is TGCGCCAGCAGCTTGGGAGGACAGGGTTCCTACGAGCAGTACTTC. Translation: CASSLGGQGSYEQYF. Supplemented by reference TRBV5-1 and TRBJ2-7, the full variable domain reads KAGVTQTPRYLIKTRGQQVTLSCSPISGHRSVSWYQQTPGQGLQFLFEYFSETQRNKGNFPGRFSGRQFSNSRSEMNVSTLELGDSALYLCASSLGGQGSYEQYFGPGTRLTVT.